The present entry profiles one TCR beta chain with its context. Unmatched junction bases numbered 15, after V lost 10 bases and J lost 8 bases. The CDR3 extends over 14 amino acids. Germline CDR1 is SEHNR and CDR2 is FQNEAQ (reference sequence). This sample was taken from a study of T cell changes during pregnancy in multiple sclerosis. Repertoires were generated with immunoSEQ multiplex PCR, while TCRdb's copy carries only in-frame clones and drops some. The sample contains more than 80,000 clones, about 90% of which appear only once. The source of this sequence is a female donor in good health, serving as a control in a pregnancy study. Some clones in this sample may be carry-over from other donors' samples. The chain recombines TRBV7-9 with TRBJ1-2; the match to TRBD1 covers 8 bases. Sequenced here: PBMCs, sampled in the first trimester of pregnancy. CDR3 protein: CATSFRDRRPGYTF. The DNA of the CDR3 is TGTGCCACCAGTTTCCGGGACAGGAGACCCGGCTACACCTTC.